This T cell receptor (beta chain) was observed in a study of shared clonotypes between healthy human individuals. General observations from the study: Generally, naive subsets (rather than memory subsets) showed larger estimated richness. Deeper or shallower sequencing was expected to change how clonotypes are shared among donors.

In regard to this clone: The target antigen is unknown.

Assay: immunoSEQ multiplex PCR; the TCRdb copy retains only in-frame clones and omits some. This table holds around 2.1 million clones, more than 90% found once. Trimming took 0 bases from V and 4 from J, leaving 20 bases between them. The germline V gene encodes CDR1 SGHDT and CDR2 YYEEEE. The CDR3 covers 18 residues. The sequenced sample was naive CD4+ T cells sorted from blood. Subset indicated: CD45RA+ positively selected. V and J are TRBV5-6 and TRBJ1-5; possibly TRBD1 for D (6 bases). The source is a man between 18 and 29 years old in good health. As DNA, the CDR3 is TGTGCCAGCAGCTTGGTGCCCCAGGGGAGTGGTGGGAATCAGCCCCAGCATTTT. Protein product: CASSLVPQGSGGNQPQHF.